The clone carrying this T cell receptor (beta chain) was seen a few times. Its matching antigen is unknown. The data belong to a study of regulatory dendritic cells for organ transplantation. Repertoires were generated with immunoSEQ multiplex PCR, while TCRdb's copy carries only in-frame clones and drops some. The profile shows more than 9,500 clones, roughly 86% of them singletons. The CDR3 has 15 residues. Germline V lookup: CDR1 SGHAT, CDR2 FQNNGV. Trimming took 0 bases from V and 1 from J, leaving 9 bases between them. Allogeneic regulatory or mature dendritic cells were co-cultured for roughly five days with CFSE-labeled sorted T cells at 1:10.

The specimen was naive CD8+ T cells from blood cultured with regulatory dendritic cells. The subset here: CD45RA+ naive T cells. The clonotype originates from a human donor in good health. The chain joins TRBV11-2 to TRBJ1-1; D unclear. As DNA, the CDR3 is TGTGCCAGCAGCTTAGAGTTCCATTCGAACACTGAAGCTTTCTTT. This codes for CASSLEFHSNTEAFF.